This note documents a single T cell receptor (beta chain) sequence. Germline V gene sequence: CDR1 SGHAT, CDR2 FQNNGV. V lost 4 bases to trimming and J lost 0 bases; unmatched junction nucleotides: 3. The CDR3 has 15 amino acids. This specimen comes from a study of shared clonotypes between healthy human individuals. TCRdb keeps only in-frame clones here, not all; method: immunoSEQ multiplex PCR. Of 2 million to 3 million clones in the sample, roughly 93% are singletons; the top ten hold approximately 0.37%. The sequence derives from a man between 18 and 35 years old in good health. Some clones in this sample may be carry-over from other donors' samples. Specimen: naive CD4+ T cells from PBMCs. Subset indicated: CD45RA+ positively selected. The chain links TRBV11-2 to TRBJ1-1, with 9 bases identical to TRBD1. CDR3 amino acids: CASSSGTGLNTEAFF. CDR3 DNA: TGTGCCAGCAGCTCGGGGACAGGGTTGAACACTGAAGCTTTCTTT.